A selection of T cell receptor beta chains follows, all from one sample in a study of blood T cell repertoires in COVID-19. Using immunoSEQ multiplex PCR, the repertoire was profiled, and TCRdb retains in-frame clones only, with some absent. The data contain 250,000 or so clones, 75% to 90% of them singletons. The specimen sequenced was PBMCs or T cells enriched from blood (not recorded which). Receptors originate from a man aged 35 to 55 who had recovered from COVID-19. CDR3s include the opening cysteine and the closing phenylalanine or tryptophan. Fields, in order: CDR3 protein, CDR3 DNA, V gene, J gene, D gene. D genes are given only for firm matches.

CASSPGQGDEKLFF	TGTGCCAGCTCACCGGGACAGGGCGATGAAAAACTGTTTTTT	TRBV18	TRBJ1-4	TRBD1
CASSRAPGLFTDTQYF	TGTGCCAGCAGCAGGGCACCGGGACTCTTCACAGATACGCAGTATTTT	TRBV7-3	TRBJ2-3	-
CASSQTGFTDTQYF	TGTGCCAGCAGCCAAACGGGATTCACAGATACGCAGTATTTT	TRBV14	TRBJ2-3	-
CASSLVRGGYTF	TGTGCCAGCAGTTTAGTGCGGGGTGGCTACACCTTC	TRBV12-3/TRBV12-4	TRBJ1-2	-
CASSINSYNEQFF	TGTGCCAGTAGTATTAACAGTTACAATGAGCAGTTCTTC	TRBV19	TRBJ2-1	-
CASSRPTTTYNEQFF	TGTGCCAGCAGTAGACCTACTACCACCTACAATGAGCAGTTCTTC	TRBV6-5	TRBJ2-1	-
CASTPGADNSPLHF	TGTGCCAGTACCCCAGGGGCAGATAATTCACCCCTCCACTTT	TRBV19	TRBJ1-6	-
CASSPRRQGSTEAFF	TGTGCCAGCAGTCCCCGACGACAGGGAAGCACTGAAGCTTTCTTT	TRBV27	TRBJ1-1	TRBD1
CASSLGGRVSYEQYF	TGTGCCAGCAGCTTAGGAGGTAGAGTATCCTACGAGCAGTACTTC	TRBV7-2	TRBJ2-7	-
CATSLRQGATDTQYF	TGTGCCACCAGCCTACGACAGGGGGCCACAGATACGCAGTATTTT	TRBV15	TRBJ2-3	TRBD1
CATSIWGPKDTDTQYF	TGTGCCACCAGCATTTGGGGGCCGAAGGACACAGATACGCAGTATTTT	TRBV15	TRBJ2-3	-
CASSLPGQAQTQYF	TGTGCCAGCAGCTTGCCTGGACAGGCCCAGACCCAGTACTTC	TRBV5-5	TRBJ2-5	TRBD1
CASSKIGTGEVPGTDTQYF	TGTGCCAGCAGCAAAATAGGGACAGGGGAGGTCCCTGGCACAGATACGCAGTATTTT	TRBV21-1	TRBJ2-3	-
CASSLGSGTGDGYTF	TGCGCCAGCAGCTTGGGGTCCGGGACAGGGGACGGCTACACCTTC	TRBV5-1	TRBJ1-2	TRBD1
CASSSGTGTEAFF	TGTGCCAGCAGCTCCGGGACAGGCACTGAAGCTTTCTTT	TRBV5-4	TRBJ1-1	TRBD1
CASSFWGGDVNTEAFF	TGTGCCAGCAGCTTCTGGGGCGGAGATGTGAACACTGAAGCTTTCTTT	TRBV11-2	TRBJ1-1	-
CASSEGGFYGYTF	TGTGCCAGCAGCGAGGGAGGGTTCTATGGCTACACCTTC	TRBV9	TRBJ1-2	-
CSARERQQFF	TGCAGCGCGCGGGAACGACAGCAGTTCTTC	TRBV29-1	TRBJ2-1	-
CASSFKVEGSGYTF	TGTGCCAGCAGCTTTAAGGTGGAGGGGTCTGGCTACACCTTC	TRBV27	TRBJ1-2	-
CASSQGYSYEQYF	TGTGCCAGCAGCCAGGGCTATTCCTACGAGCAGTACTTC	TRBV4-2	TRBJ2-7	-
CASSFSAGGPSEQYF	TGTGCCAGCAGCTTTTCGGCGGGAGGGCCGAGTGAGCAGTACTTC	TRBV7-9	TRBJ2-7	TRBD2
CASSLARQGVETQYF	TGTGCCAGCAGCTTAGCGCGCCAGGGTGTCGAGACCCAGTACTTC	TRBV7-6	TRBJ2-5	-
CASSLVHYSGANVLTF	TGTGCCAGCAGCTTAGTACACTACTCTGGGGCCAACGTCCTGACTTTC	TRBV7-2	TRBJ2-6	-
CASSIGLAGAETQYF	TGTGCCAGCAGCATAGGACTAGCGGGGGCGGAAACCCAGTACTTC	TRBV9	TRBJ2-5	TRBD2
CASSPRGTATYEQYF	TGTGCCAGCAGCCCAAGGGGGACAGCCACCTACGAGCAGTACTTC	TRBV28	TRBJ2-7	TRBD1